This section outlines one T cell receptor beta chain sequence together with its context. Its specificity is unknown. Trimming took 0 bases from V and 9 from J, leaving 9 bases between them. Per the germline V gene, CDR1 is MNHEY and CDR2 is SMNVEV (reference sequence). The CDR3 runs 14 residues. The data originate from a study of shared clonotypes between healthy human individuals. Overall study: Each donor's CD4 naive and CD4 memory cells filled three plates apiece, CD8 naive two, and CD8 memory one.

Study-wide points: Four donors held around 5% of naive CD4 clonotypes in common. Naive subsets tended to show greater estimated richness than memory subsets.

Using immunoSEQ multiplex PCR, the repertoire was profiled, and TCRdb retains in-frame clones only, with some absent. Of 2 million to 2.5 million clones in the sample, around 95% were seen once. The sample taken for sequencing was naive CD4+ T cells sorted from blood. Subset indicated: CD45RA+ positively selected. The receptor comes from a man younger than 35 in good health. The V gene is TRBV27, the J gene TRBJ1-6; D remains ambiguous. The CDR3 loop reads CASSLSVGGSPLHF. CDR3 DNA: TGTGCCAGCAGTTTATCGGTAGGCGGTTCACCCCTCCACTTT.